These 21 T cell receptor beta chains were sequenced from one sample in a study of neurological immune-mediated disorders. One entry per CDR3 protein, called by TCRdb with MiXCR from the 5' RACE reads. The table records roughly 88,000 distinct CDR3 sequences, under 4.5% of them present only once. The sequenced sample consisted of PBMCs. These receptor sequences come from a woman in her forties or fifties with multiple sclerosis.

This clonotype has at least ten counts. This chain connects TRBV7-9 to TRBJ2-4; no clear D. The CDR3 runs to 12 residues. Trimming took 5 bases from V and 8 from J, leaving 10 bases between them. Germline CDR1 and CDR2: SEHNR and FQNEAQ (reference sequence). This CDR3 is CASSPYLDIQYF. In DNA, the CDR3 is TGTGCCAGCAGCCCGTACCTGGACATTCAGTACTTC. Full variable domain (rest looked up from reference TRBV7-9 and TRBJ2-4): DTGVSQNPRHKITKRGQNVTFRCDPISEHNRLYWYRQTLGQGPEFLTYFQNEAQLEKSRLLSDRFSAERPKGSFSTLEIQRTEQGDSAMYLCASSPYLDIQYFGAGTRLSVL.

This clonotype was seen many times. This chain joins TRBV20-1 and TRBJ2-7; TRBD2 agrees at 7 bases. Germline CDR1 and CDR2: DFQATT and SNEGSKA (reference sequence). The J segment lost 6 bases and the V segment lost 6 bases, leaving 17 bases of the junction unmatched. The CDR3 totals 15 residues. The CDR3 region is CSATGGSILGREQYF. In DNA form, the CDR3 reads TGCAGTGCCACCGGGGGGAGTATCTTAGGGCGCGAGCAGTACTTC.

This clonotype was counted between two and nine times. An end of the junction differs from the germline gene, which may be a read error. The gene calls are TRBV5-4 and TRBJ2-5; TRBD1 might be the D (6 bases). Per the germline V gene, CDR1 is SGHNT and CDR2 is YYREEE (reference sequence). This CDR3 has 14 amino acids. The chain's CDR3 is CVSSWRVGGETQYF. The CDR3 coding sequence is TGTGTCAGCAGCTGGCGGGTAGGGGGAGAGACCCAGTACTTT.

This clonotype was observed a handful of times. A much bigger clone sits one base away, suggesting this may be a read error. V gene TRBV15 combines with J gene TRBJ1-5; no clear D. Looked up from germline, CDR1 is LNHNV and CDR2 is YYDKDF (reference sequence). CDR3 length: 12 amino acids. CDR3 coding DNA: TGTGACACCAGCAGAGACAATCAGCCCCAGCATTTT. Translated, it gives CDTSRDNQPQHF.

The sample holds many counts of this clonotype. The V and J genes are TRBV20-1 and TRBJ2-4; 7 nucleotides align to TRBD2. This CDR3 has 15 residues. Germline V gene lookup returns CDR1 DFQATT and CDR2 SNEGSKA (reference sequence). Trimming cost V 1 base and J 0 bases; bases outside gene matches: 3. CDR3 DNA sequence: TGCAGTGCTAGAGTTTCGGGAGGAGCCAAAAACATTCAGTACTTC. Encoded protein: CSARVSGGAKNIQYF.

The table lists this clonotype with many counts. The chain couples TRBV29-1 to TRBJ2-1, with 13 bases fitting TRBD2. V lost 6 bases to trimming and J lost 4 bases; unmatched junction nucleotides: 3. Germline V gives CDR1 SQVTM, CDR2 ANQGSEA. The CDR3 is made up of 14 amino acids. The CDR3 nucleotides are TGCAGCGTACTAGCGGGGGGGCGTTACAATGAGCAGTTCTTC. Its translation: CSVLAGGRYNEQFF.

This clonotype was seen ten or more times. The genes are TRBV5-1 and TRBJ2-7, with D maybe TRBD1 (6 bases). The CDR3 has 14 amino acids. The V gene's germline CDR1 is SGHRS and CDR2 YFSETQ. Trimming stripped 0 bases from V and 2 bases from J, with 9 bases between. In DNA, the CDR3 is TGCGCCAGCAGCTTGGGGACAGATACCTACGAGCAGTACTTC. Protein sequence: CASSLGTDTYEQYF.

The table lists this clonotype with many counts. V usage is TRBV10-3 and J usage is TRBJ2-4; TRBD1 or TRBD2 may be the D gene (5 bases each). The V gene's germline CDR1 is ENHRY and CDR2 SYGVKD. This CDR3 comprises 16 residues. V lost 0 bases and J lost 2, with 11 bases in between. This CDR3 reads CAISESGTGPKNIQYF. In DNA form, the CDR3 reads TGTGCCATCAGTGAGTCCGGGACGGGTCCCAAAAACATTCAGTACTTC.

There are many counts of this clonotype. The chain links TRBV20-1 to TRBJ2-7, with 8 bases lining up with TRBD1. Trimming cost V 2 bases and J 6 bases; bases outside gene matches: 6. This CDR3 contains 13 residues. Per the germline V gene, CDR1 is DFQATT and CDR2 is SNEGSKA (reference sequence). The CDR3 sequence is CSARQGARSEQYF. The CDR3 DNA is TGCAGTGCTAGACAGGGGGCTAGAAGCGAGCAGTACTTC.

The sample holds a few counts of this clonotype. V is TRBV20-1 and J is TRBJ2-5, with 9 bases aligning to TRBD1. This CDR3 comprises 14 residues. Trimming cost V 5 bases and J 4 bases; bases outside gene matches: 8. From germline, CDR1 is DFQATT and CDR2 SNEGSKA (reference sequence). CDR3: CSASPGQGLETQYF. The DNA of the CDR3 is TGCAGTGCTTCTCCGGGACAGGGACTAGAGACCCAGTACTTC.

In its sample, this clonotype was seen many times. V usage is TRBV7-9 and J usage is TRBJ1-5; TRBD1 agrees at 7 bases. The CDR3 has 16 amino acids. The V gene end was trimmed by 0 bases and the J gene end by 8 bases; junction bases not matched to a gene: 10. The germline V gene encodes CDR1 SEHNR and CDR2 FQNEAQ (reference sequence). CDR3 in amino acids: CASSLARQGRMEPQHF. CDR3 bases: TGTGCCAGCAGCTTAGCGCGACAGGGTAGGATGGAGCCCCAGCATTTT.

This clonotype showed up many times. The chain couples TRBV5-6 to TRBJ1-2; a weak D match, TRBD1 (5 bases). Germline-derived CDR1 and CDR2 are SGHDT and YYEEEE. V was trimmed by 4 bases and J by 7 bases, leaving 23 bases between them. The length of the CDR3 is 16 residues. CDR3 protein: CASSGGTRARQGGYTF. The CDR3, as DNA: TGTGCCAGCAGCGGGGGAACCAGGGCCAGGCAGGGTGGCTACACCTTC.

This clonotype showed up many times. This sequence joins TRBV5-1 and TRBJ2-7; a possible D gene is TRBD2 (5 bases). The germline CDR1 and CDR2 sequences are SGHRS and YFSETQ. V lost 0 bases to trimming and J lost 7 bases, with 5 bases between them. This CDR3 has 11 amino acids. The CDR3 DNA follows: TGCGCCAGCAGCTTGGCGGGAGAGCAGTACTTC. Protein: CASSLAGEQYF.

Ten or more counts support this clonotype. DNA for the CDR3: TGTGCCAGCAGCTTGGATGCGCCCCGAGCCAATGAGCAGTTCTTC. As protein: CASSLDAPRANEQFF. The chain links TRBV5-4 to TRBJ2-1, with D uncertain. CDR1 and CDR2 (germline): SGHNT, YYREEE (reference sequence). Trimming left V 0 bases short and J 6 bases short, with 13 bases between. The CDR3 runs 15 residues.

This clonotype came up many times. The chain uses TRBV18 and TRBJ2-1, with 11 bases matching TRBD2. The ends lost 4 bases at V and 0 bases at J; junction bases unmatched: 2. Germline loops: CDR1 KGHSH, CDR2 LQKENI. The CDR3 is 16 residues long. CDR3 protein: CASSLTSGSSYNEQFF. CDR3 nucleotides: TGTGCCAGCTCACTCACTAGCGGGAGCTCCTACAATGAGCAGTTCTTC.

This clonotype was observed many times. The rearrangement links TRBV5-6 to TRBJ2-1; D perhaps matches TRBD1 (5 bases). Germline-derived CDR1 and CDR2 are SGHDT and YYEEEE. V lost 0 bases and J 3 bases, leaving 10 bases between the germline ends. This CDR3 is built from 15 residues. The CDR3 DNA reads as TGTGCCAGCAGCTTGGGACAGTTTTACTACAATGAGCAGTTCTTC. Its protein product is CASSLGQFYYNEQFF.

This clonotype was observed at least ten times. The chain employs TRBV2 and TRBJ2-1; 7 nucleotides agree with TRBD2. V gave up 7 bases and J gave up 6 bases; unmatched junction bases: 6. Germline CDR1 and CDR2: SNHLY and FYNNEI. This CDR3 is built from 13 residues. CDR3 sequence (DNA): TGTGCCAGCACAGGCCTAGCGGTCAATGAGCAGTTCTTC. Protein: CASTGLAVNEQFF.

This clonotype was observed many times. In nucleotides, the CDR3 is TGCGCCAGCAGCTTGTTCGCAGATACGCAGTATTTT. It codes for CASSLFADTQYF. The rearrangement uses TRBV5-1 and TRBJ2-3, with D hard to call. The CDR3 is 12 amino acids. V lost 1 base and J lost 4, with 4 bases in between. Germline V gene sequence: CDR1 SGHRS, CDR2 YFSETQ.

The table lists this clonotype with many counts. This chain connects TRBV18 to TRBJ2-1; 7 bases fit TRBD1. This CDR3 has 14 residues. Trimming at V came to 4 bases and at J to 6 bases, leaving 6 bases not matched to a gene. Germline V gene data show CDR1 as KGHSH and CDR2 as LQKENI. The CDR3 region has the DNA TGTGCCAGCTCACTACTCGACAGGGTCAATGAGCAGTTCTTC. It translates to CASSLLDRVNEQFF.

This clonotype has at least ten counts. The chain is built from TRBV6-5 and TRBJ2-3; 7 bases are shared with TRBD2. The CDR3 is made up of 16 amino acids. The V and J ends lost 1 base and 2 bases, in that order; junction bases with no gene match: 6. The germline V gene has CDR1 MNHEY and CDR2 SVGAGI. CDR3 amino acids: CASSYFAGVATDTQYF. As DNA, the CDR3 is TGTGCCAGCAGTTACTTTGCGGGAGTCGCCACAGATACGCAGTATTTT.

This clonotype came up many times. The chain employs TRBV5-1 and TRBJ2-1; tentative D call: TRBD1 (5 bases). Trimming removed 4 bases from V and 4 bases from J, with 9 bases in between. The CDR3 is 13 residues long. Germline V gives CDR1 SGHRS, CDR2 YFSETQ. CDR3 sequence (DNA): TGCGCCAGCAGCGTGACAGAATACAATGAGCAGTTCTTC. Protein product: CASSVTEYNEQFF.